This T cell receptor (beta chain) came from a study of shared clonotypes between healthy human individuals. On this clone: Its antigen is not known.

CDR1 is LNHDA and CDR2 is SQIVND in the germline V gene (reference sequence). The CDR3 extends over 15 amino acids. J lost 2 bases, V lost 5 bases, and 3 bases had no gene match. It was about 210 ng DNA, 33,000 or so T cell genomes, that sorted-subset replicate PCRs used. Method: immunoSEQ multiplex PCR; TCRdb's copy keeps in-frame clones and lacks some. The sample comprises around 2.1 million clones, around 95% of which are singletons, and around 0.13% rests with the top ten. General study results and limits: Generally, estimated richness proved larger in naive subsets than it did in memory subsets. For naive CD4 cells, approximately 4.8% of clonotypes were shared across four donors.

This sequence originates from a young man in good health. Specimen: naive CD4+ T cells sorted from blood. Subset given: CD45RA+ positively selected. V is TRBV19 and J is TRBJ2-7, with 13 bases fitting TRBD2. Here the CDR3 DNA reads TGTGCCAGTAGTCCCGGACTAGCGGGAGCCTACGAGCAGTACTTC. It is translated as CASSPGLAGAYEQYF.